This TCR beta chain came from a study of control samples from healthy donors and cancer patients (dated by TCRdb to 2020 to 2021). As regards this clone: Its antigen remains unidentified. The record has no base qualities; no much larger clone is one base away.

Looking up the germline V gene (reference sequence) yields CDR1 MNHNY and CDR2 SVGAGI. CDR3 length: 13 amino acids, cysteine to phenylalanine. Only CDR3 DNA remains: 39 bases, in frame from the first base. At the junction V is shortened by 10 bases and J by 4 bases; bases outside the gene matches: 4. Preparation of the library involved the immunoSEQ multiplex PCR assay. TCRdb obtained this table from immuneACCESS and retained in-frame rearrangements with V and J assigned. These tables miss some clones; where compared with another copy, unresolved V genes account for less than half of the shortfall, and the remainder is unexplained. This sample comprises about 270,000 clones, roughly 82% of them detected only once. The ten largest account for 13% of the sample.

The origin of this receptor is a woman in her sixties or seventies with lung cancer. The chain is encoded by TRBV6-6 joined to TRBJ1-5; 10 central nucleotides agree with TRBD1. Sequenced input: PBMCs. At the DNA level, the sequence is TGTGCCACAGGGACAGGGGAGAATCAGCCCCAGCATTTT. The translation is CATGTGENQPQHF.